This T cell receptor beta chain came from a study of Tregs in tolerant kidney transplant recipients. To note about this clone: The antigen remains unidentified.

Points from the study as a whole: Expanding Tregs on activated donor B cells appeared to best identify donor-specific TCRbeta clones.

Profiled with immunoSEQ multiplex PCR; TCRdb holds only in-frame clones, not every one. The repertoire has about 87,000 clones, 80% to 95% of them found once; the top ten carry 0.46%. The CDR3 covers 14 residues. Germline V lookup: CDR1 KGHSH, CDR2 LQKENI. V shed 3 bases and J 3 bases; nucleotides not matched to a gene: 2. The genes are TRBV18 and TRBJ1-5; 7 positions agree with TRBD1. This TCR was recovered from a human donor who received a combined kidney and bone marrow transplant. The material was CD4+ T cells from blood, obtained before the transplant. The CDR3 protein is CASSPDRINQPQHF. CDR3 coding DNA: TGTGCCAGCTCACCGGACAGGATCAATCAGCCCCAGCATTTT.